This T cell receptor beta chain derives from a study of naive CD8 T cells in extremely preterm neonates. The assay was immunoSEQ multiplex PCR, and TCRdb's table has in-frame clones only and misses some. In the table there are 6,000 to 9,000 clones, less than 98% of which are singletons. The receptor's source is a human donor in good health. Material: naive CD8+ T cells from blood.

The chain's CDR3 is CASTGGTSFLMGYTF. CDR3 DNA: TGTGCCAGCACAGGAGGGACCAGCTTTCTTATGGGCTACACCTTC. The chain carries TRBV5-6 and TRBJ1-2, with D possibly TRBD1 on 5 matching bases. V lost 6 bases, J lost 8 bases, and 23 bases lay in between. Germline V CDR1 and CDR2: SGHDT, YYEEEE. The CDR3 is 15 amino acids. The full variable domain, completed using reference TRBV5-6 and TRBJ1-2, is DAGVTQSPTHLIKTRGQQVTLRCSPKSGHDTVSWYQQALGQGPQFIFQYYEEEERQRGNFPDRFSGHQFPNYSSELNVNALLLGDSALYLCASTGGTSFLMGYTFGSGTRLTVV.